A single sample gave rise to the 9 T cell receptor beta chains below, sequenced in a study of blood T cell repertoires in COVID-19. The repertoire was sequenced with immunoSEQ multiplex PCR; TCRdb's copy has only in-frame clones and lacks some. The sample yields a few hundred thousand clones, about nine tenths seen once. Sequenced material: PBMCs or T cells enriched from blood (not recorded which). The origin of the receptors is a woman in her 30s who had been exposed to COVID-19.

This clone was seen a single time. CDR3 protein: CASSPRTSVYNEQFF. CDR3 in DNA: TGTGCCAGCTCACCCCGGACTAGCGTCTACAATGAGCAGTTCTTC. V is TRBV18 and J is TRBJ2-1; TRBD2 matches at 9 bases. The CDR3 contains 15 residues. Unmatched junction bases numbered 3, after V lost 3 bases and J lost 3 bases. Per germline, CDR1 KGHSH and CDR2 LQKENI.

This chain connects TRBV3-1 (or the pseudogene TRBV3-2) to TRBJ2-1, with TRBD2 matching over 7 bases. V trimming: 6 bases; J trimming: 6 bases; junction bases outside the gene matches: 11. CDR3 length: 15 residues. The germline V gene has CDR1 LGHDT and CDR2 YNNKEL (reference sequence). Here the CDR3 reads CASRSLGGPANEQFF. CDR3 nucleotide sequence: TGTGCCAGCAGGTCCTTGGGAGGGCCAGCCAATGAGCAGTTCTTC.

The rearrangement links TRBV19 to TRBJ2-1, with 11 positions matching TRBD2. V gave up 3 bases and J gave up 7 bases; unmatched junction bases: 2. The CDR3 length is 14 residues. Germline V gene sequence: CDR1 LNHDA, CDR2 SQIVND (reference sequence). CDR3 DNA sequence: TGTGCCAGTAGTATGGGACTAGCGGATAATGAGCAGTTCTTC. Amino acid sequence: CASSMGLADNEQFF. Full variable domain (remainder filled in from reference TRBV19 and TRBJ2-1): DGGITQSPKYLFRKEGQNVTLSCEQNLNHDAMYWYRQDPGQGLRLIYYSQIVNDFQKGDIAEGYSVSREKKESFPLTVTSAQKNPTAFYLCASSMGLADNEQFFGPGTRLTVL.

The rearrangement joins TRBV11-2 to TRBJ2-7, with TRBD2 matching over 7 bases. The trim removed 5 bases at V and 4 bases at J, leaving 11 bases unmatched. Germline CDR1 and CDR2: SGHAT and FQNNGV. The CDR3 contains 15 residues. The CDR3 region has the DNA TGTGCCAGCAGCCGCACCGGGGCGGGACTATACGAGCAGTACTTC. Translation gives CASSRTGAGLYEQYF.

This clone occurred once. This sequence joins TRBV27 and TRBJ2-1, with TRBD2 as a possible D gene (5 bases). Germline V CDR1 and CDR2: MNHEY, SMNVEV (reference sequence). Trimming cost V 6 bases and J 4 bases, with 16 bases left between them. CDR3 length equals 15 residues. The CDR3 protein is CASRPLSPGYNEQFF. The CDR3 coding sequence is TGTGCCAGCAGGCCCTTAAGCCCGGGGTACAATGAGCAGTTCTTC.

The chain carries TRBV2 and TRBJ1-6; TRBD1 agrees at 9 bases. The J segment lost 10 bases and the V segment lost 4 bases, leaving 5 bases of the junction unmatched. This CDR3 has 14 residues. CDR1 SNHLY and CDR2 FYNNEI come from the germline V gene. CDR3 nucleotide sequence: TGTGCCAGCAGTGTCGGAGGGACAGGGTCACCCCTCCACTTT. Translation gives CASSVGGTGSPLHF.

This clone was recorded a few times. Written as DNA, the CDR3 is TGTGCCAGCAGCCGTTTATCCGGGGACTCCTATACCACCTACAATGAGCAGTTCTTC. It specifies CASSRLSGDSYTTYNEQFF. The rearrangement links TRBV7-3 to TRBJ2-1; D may be TRBD2 (6 bases). Germline V gene lookup returns CDR1 SGHTA and CDR2 FQGTGA. Trimming left V 5 bases short and J 2 bases short, with 25 bases between. The CDR3 is made up of 19 amino acids.

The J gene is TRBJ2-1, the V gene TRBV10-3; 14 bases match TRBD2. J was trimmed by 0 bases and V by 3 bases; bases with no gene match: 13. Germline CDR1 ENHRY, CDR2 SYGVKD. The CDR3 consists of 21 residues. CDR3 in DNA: TGTGCCATCAGTGATCCCCCCGGACTAGCGGGGGGAAGGGGCTCCTACAATGAGCAGTTCTTC. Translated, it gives CAISDPPGLAGGRGSYNEQFF.

Written as DNA, the CDR3 is TGCAGTGCTAGTGGGGCGTCGCCGAGATCCTATGGCTACACCTTC. This sequence encodes CSASGASPRSYGYTF. The chain joins TRBV20-1 to TRBJ1-2; D is perhaps TRBD1 (5 bases). Trimming took off 3 bases at V and 4 bases at J, with 18 bases between the two ends. The CDR3 consists of 15 residues. In germline, CDR1 is DFQATT, CDR2 SNEGSKA (reference sequence).